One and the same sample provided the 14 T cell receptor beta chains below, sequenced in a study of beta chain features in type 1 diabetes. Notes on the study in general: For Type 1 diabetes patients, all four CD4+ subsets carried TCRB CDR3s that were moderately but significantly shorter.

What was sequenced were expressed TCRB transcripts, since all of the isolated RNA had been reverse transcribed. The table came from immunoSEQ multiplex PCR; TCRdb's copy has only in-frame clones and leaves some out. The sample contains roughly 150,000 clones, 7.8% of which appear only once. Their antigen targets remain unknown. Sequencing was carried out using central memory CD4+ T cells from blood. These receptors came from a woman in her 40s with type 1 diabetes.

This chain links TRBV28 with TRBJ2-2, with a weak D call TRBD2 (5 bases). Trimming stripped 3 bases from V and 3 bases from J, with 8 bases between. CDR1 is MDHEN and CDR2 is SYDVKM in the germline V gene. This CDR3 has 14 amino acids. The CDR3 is CASSLRRDTGELFF. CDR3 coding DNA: TGTGCCAGCAGTTTGAGGCGGGACACCGGGGAGCTGTTTTTT. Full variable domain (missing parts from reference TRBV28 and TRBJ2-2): DVKVTQSSRYLVKRTGEKVFLECVQDMDHENMFWYRQDPGLGLRLIYFSYDVKMKEKGDIPEGYSVSREKKERFSLILESASTNQTSMYLCASSLRRDTGELFFGEGSRLTVL.

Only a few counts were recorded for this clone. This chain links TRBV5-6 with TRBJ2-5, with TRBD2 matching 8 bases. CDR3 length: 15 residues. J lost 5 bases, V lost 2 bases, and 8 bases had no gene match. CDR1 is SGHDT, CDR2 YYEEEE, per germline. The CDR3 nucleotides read TGTGCCAGCAGCTTAGGACTAGCCGGCGGTGAGACCCAGTACTTC. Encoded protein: CASSLGLAGGETQYF.

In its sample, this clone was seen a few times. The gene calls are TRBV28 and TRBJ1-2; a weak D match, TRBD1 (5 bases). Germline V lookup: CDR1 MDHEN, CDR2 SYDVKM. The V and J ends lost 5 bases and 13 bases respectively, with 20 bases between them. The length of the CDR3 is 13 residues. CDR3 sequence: CASSTPGTQVGTF. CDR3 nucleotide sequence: TGTGCCAGCAGTACTCCGGGGACTCAAGTCGGCACCTTC.

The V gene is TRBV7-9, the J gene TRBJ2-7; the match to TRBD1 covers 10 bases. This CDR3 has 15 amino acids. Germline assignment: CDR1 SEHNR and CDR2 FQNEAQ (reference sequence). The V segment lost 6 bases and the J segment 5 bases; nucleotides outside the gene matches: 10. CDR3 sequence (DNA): TGTGCCAGCAGTTACCCGGGACAGGGGCTTCACGAGCAGTACTTC. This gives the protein CASSYPGQGLHEQYF.

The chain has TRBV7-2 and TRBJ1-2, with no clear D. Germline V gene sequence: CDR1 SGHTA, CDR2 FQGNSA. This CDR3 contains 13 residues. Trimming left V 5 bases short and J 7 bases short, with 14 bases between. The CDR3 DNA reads TGTGCCAGCAGCCCAGATTCAGGCCGTGGCTACACCTTC. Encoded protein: CASSPDSGRGYTF.

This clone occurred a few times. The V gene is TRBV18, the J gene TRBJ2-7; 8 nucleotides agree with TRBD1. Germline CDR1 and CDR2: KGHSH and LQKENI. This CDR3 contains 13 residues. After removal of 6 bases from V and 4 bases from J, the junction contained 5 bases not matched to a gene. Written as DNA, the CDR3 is TGTGCCAGCTCCCGGGGACAGGAGTACGAGCAGTACTTC. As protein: CASSRGQEYEQYF.

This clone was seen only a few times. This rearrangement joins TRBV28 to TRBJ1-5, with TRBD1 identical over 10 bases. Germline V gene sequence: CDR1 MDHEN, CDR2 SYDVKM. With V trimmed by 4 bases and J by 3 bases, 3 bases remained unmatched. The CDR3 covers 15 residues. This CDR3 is CASSSGQGNNQPQHF. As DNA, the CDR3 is TGTGCCAGCAGTTCGGGACAGGGGAACAATCAGCCCCAGCATTTT.

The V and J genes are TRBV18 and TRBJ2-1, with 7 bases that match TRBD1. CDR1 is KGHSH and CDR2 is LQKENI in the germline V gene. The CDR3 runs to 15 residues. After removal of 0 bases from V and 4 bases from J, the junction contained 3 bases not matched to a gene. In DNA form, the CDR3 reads TGTGCCAGCTCACCACCGGGACAGTTATACAATGAGCAGTTCTTC. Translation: CASSPPGQLYNEQFF.

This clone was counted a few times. As DNA, the CDR3 is TGTGCCAGCAGCAAAAGGGGGGACAGGGGGTACCACGAGCAGTACTTC. It specifies CASSKRGDRGYHEQYF. V gene TRBV5-4 combines with J gene TRBJ2-7; the match to TRBD1 covers 11 bases. The V gene's germline CDR1 is SGHNT and CDR2 YYREEE (reference sequence). The V and J ends lost 4 bases and 5 bases, in that order; junction bases with no gene match: 11. This CDR3 has 16 residues. Variable domain in full (rest from reference TRBV5-4 and TRBJ2-7): ETGVTQSPTHLIKTRGQQVTLRCSSQSGHNTVSWYQQALGQGPQFIFQYYREEENGRGNFPPRFSGLQFPNYSSELNVNALELDDSALYLCASSKRGDRGYHEQYFGPGTRLTVT.

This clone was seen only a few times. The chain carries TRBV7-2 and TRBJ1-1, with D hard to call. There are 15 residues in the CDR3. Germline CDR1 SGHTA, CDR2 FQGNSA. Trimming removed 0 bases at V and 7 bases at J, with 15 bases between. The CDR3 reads CASSLAYGEGFEAFF. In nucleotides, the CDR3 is TGTGCCAGCAGCTTAGCGTATGGAGAGGGTTTTGAAGCTTTCTTT. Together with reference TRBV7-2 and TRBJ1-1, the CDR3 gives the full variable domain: GAGVSQSPSNKVTEKGKDVELRCDPISGHTALYWYRQSLGQGLEFLIYFQGNSAPDKSGLPSDRFSAERTGGSVSTLTIQRTQQEDSAVYLCASSLAYGEGFEAFFGQGTRLTVV.

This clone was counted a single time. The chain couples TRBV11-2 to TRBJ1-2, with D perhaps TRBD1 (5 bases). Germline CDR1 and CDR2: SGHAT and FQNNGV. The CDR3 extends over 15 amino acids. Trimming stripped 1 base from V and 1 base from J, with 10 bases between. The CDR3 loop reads CASSLGREYNYGYTF. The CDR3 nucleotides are TGTGCCAGCAGCTTAGGCAGGGAATATAACTATGGCTACACCTTC.

CDR3 coding DNA: TGTGCCAGCAGCTCCGGGACAGGGGGCAGCTACGAGCAGTACTTC. Translation: CASSSGTGGSYEQYF. J is TRBJ2-7 and V is TRBV7-2; 12 bases align to TRBD1. The V gene's germline CDR1 is SGHTA and CDR2 FQGNSA. This CDR3 contains 15 residues. The J segment lost 3 bases and the V segment lost 4 bases, leaving 4 bases of the junction unmatched.

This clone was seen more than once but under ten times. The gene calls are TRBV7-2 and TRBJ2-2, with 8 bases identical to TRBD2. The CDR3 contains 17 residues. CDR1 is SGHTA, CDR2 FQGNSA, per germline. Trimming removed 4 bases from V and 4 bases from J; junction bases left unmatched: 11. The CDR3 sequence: CASSSGPGGRTTGELFF. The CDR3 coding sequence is TGTGCCAGCAGCTCGGGCCCCGGCGGGAGGACCACCGGGGAGCTGTTTTTT.

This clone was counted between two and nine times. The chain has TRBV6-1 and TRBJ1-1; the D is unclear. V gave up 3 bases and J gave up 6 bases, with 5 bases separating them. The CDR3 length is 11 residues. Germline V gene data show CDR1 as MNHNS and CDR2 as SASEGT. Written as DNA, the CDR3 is TGTGCCAGCAGTGAGAGGGCTGAAGCTTTCTTT. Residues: CASSERAEAFF.